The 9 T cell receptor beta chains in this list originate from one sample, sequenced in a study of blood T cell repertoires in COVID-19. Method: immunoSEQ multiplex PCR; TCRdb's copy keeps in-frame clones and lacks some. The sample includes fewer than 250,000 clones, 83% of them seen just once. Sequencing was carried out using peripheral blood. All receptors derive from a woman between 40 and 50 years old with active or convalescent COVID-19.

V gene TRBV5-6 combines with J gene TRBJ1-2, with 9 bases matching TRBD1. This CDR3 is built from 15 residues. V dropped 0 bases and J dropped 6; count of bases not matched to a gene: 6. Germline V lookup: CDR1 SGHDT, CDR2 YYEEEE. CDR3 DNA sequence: TGTGCCAGCAGCTTGGTGTCGGACAGGGGACATGGCTACACCTTC. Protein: CASSLVSDRGHGYTF.

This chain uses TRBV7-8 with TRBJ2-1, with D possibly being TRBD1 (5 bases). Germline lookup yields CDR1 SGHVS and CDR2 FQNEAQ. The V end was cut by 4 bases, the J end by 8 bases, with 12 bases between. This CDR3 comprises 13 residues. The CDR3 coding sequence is TGTGCCAGCAGCTCGGAACTCAGGGATGAGCAGTTCTTC. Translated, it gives CASSSELRDEQFF.

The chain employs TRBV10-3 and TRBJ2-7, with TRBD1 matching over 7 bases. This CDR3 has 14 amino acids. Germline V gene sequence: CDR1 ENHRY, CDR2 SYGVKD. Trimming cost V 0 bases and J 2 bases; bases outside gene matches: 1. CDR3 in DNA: TGTGCCATCAGTGAGTCGGGACAGACCTACGAGCAGTACTTC. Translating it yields CAISESGQTYEQYF.

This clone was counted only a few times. CDR3 in DNA: TGCAGCGTACTGATACAGGGAGCAGGGGGCTACACCTTC. Its translation: CSVLIQGAGGYTF. The V call is TRBV29-1, the J call TRBJ1-2; possibly TRBD1 for D (6 bases). Germline CDR1 is SQVTM and CDR2 is ANQGSEA. The CDR3 has 13 residues. The germline V and J ends were trimmed by 6 bases and 8 bases, with 19 bases remaining between them. Full variable domain (remainder filled in from reference TRBV29-1 and TRBJ1-2): SAVISQKPSRDICQRGTSLTIQCQVDSQVTMMFWYRQQPGQSLTLIATANQGSEATYESGFVIDKFPISRPNLTFSTLTVSNMSPEDSSIYLCSVLIQGAGGYTFGSGTRLTVV.

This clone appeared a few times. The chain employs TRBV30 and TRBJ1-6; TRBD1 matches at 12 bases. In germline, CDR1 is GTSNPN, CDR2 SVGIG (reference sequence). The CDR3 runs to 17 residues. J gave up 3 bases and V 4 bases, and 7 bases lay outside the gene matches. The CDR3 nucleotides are TGTGCCTGGACCGACCGGGACAGGGGGCTCTATAATTCACCCCTCCACTTT. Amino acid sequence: CAWTDRDRGLYNSPLHF.

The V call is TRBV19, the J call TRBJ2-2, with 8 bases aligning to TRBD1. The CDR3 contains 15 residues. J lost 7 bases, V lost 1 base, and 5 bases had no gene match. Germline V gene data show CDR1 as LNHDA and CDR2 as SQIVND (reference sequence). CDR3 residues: CASSIGRGHGGELFF. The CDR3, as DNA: TGTGCCAGTAGTATAGGCAGGGGGCATGGCGGGGAGCTGTTTTTT.

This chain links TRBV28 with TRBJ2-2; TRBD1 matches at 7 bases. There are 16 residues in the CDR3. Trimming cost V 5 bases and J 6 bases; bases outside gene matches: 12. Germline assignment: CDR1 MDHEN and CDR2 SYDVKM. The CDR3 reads CASSPYRQGPPGELFF. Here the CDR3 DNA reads TGTGCCAGCAGTCCGTATCGACAGGGACCCCCCGGGGAGCTGTTTTTT.

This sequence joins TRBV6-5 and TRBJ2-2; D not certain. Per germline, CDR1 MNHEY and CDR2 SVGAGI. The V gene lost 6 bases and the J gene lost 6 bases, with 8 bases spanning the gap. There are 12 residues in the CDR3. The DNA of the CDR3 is TGTGCCAGCAGCCTAGAGGCCGGGGAGCTGTTTTTT. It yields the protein CASSLEAGELFF.

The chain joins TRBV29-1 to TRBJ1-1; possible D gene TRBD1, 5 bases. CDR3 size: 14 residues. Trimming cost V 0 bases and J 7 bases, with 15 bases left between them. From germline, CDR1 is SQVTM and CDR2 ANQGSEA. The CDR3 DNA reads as TGCAGCGTTGAAGATCTAAGGGGAACTCGTGAAGCTTTCTTT. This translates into CSVEDLRGTREAFF.